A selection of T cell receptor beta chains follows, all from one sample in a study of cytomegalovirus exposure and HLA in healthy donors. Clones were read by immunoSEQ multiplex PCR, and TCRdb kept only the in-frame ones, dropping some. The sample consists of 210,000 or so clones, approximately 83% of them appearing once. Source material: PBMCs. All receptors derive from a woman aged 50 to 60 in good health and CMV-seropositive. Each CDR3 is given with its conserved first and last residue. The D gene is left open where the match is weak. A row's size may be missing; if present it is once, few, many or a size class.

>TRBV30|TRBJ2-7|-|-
TGTGCCTGGAGTGTATCCTTCTACGAGCAGTACTTC
CAWSVSFYEQYF
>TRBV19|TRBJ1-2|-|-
TGTGCCAGTAGTCAGCGGGCGGTTCGCCATGGCTACACCTTC
CASSQRAVRHGYTF
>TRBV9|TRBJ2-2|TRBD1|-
TGTGCCAGCAGTCGTAGTGGGACAGGGGGCCGCACCGGGGAGCTGTTTTTT
CASSRSGTGGRTGELFF
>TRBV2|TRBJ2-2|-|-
TGTGCCAGCAGTGAGTTAAGGGGTTTGTCCGGGGAGCTGTTTTTT
CASSELRGLSGELFF
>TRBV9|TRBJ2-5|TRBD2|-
TGTGCCAGCAGCGTATCTGGCGGGGGAATCCAAGAGACCCAGTACTTC
CASSVSGGGIQETQYF
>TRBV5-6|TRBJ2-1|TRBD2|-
TGTGCCAGCAGCTTGGTAGCGGGTCCCCATGAGCAGTTCTTC
CASSLVAGPHEQFF
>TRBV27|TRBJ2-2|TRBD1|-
TGTGCCAGTTCACAGGGGACGAACACCGGGGAGCTGTTTTTT
CASSQGTNTGELFF
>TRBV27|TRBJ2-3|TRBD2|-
TGTGCCAGCAGTGTGGGACTAGCGGGGGTCACGGATACGCAGTATTTT
CASSVGLAGVTDTQYF
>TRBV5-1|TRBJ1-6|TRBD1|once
TGCGCCAGCAGCTTGTTTGTCCAGGCGACAGGGACGTCTTCACCCCTCCACTTT
CASSLFVQATGTSSPLHF
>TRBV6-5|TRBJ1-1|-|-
TGTGCCAGCAGTCAGACTATGATGAACACTGAAGCTTTCTTT
CASSQTMMNTEAFF
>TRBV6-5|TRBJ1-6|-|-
TGTGCCAGCAGTTTCGACAGCTCCTCCTATAATTCACCCCTCCACTTT
CASSFDSSSYNSPLHF
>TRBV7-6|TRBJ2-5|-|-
TGTGCCAGCAGCTTACAGGGTGGGGACCAAGAGACCCAGTACTTC
CASSLQGGDQETQYF
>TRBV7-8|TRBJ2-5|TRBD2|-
TGTGCCAGCAGCTCAAACCCGACCGGACTAGGGCGGGAGACCCAGTACTTC
CASSSNPTGLGRETQYF
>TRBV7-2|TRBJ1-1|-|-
TGTGCCAGCAGCGCAGCGGGGGGGTTGAACACTGAAGCTTTCTTT
CASSAAGGLNTEAFF
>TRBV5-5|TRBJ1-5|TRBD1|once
TGTGCCAGCAGCTTAGGGTCAGGGGGCTTAGGGGCTCAGCATTTT
CASSLGSGGLGAQHF
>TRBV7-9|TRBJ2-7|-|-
TGTGCCAGCAGCTTAGGGGACACCACCTACGAGCAGTACTTC
CASSLGDTTYEQYF
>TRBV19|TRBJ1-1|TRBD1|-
TGTGCCAGTAGTATGGGACAGGGGTTTAACACTGAAGCTTTCTTT
CASSMGQGFNTEAFF
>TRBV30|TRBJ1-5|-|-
TGTGCCTGGAGTTACCGACAGTTCAATCAGCCCCAGCATTTT
CAWSYRQFNQPQHF
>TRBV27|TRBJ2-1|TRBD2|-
TGTGCCAGCAGACGGGGGGACCTTCCCAATGAGCAGTTCTTC
CASRRGDLPNEQFF
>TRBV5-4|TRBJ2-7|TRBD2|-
TGTGCCAGCAGCCCTGGGCGGGGGGTTGTTTCCTACGAGCAGTACTTC
CASSPGRGVVSYEQYF
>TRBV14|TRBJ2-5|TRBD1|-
TGTGCCAGCAGCCAAGATTTCGACAGGGTCCAAGAGACCCAGTACTTC
CASSQDFDRVQETQYF
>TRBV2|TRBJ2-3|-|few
TGTGCCAGCAGTGAAATGGCAGGGTATGGGTATACAGATACGCAGTATTTT
CASSEMAGYGYTDTQYF
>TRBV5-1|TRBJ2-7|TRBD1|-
TGCGCCAGCAGCTTTCGGGACAGGGTTTCCTACGAGCAGTACTTC
CASSFRDRVSYEQYF
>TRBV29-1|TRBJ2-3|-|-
TGCAGCGTCGGCGCGGACTACACAGATACGCAGTATTTT
CSVGADYTDTQYF
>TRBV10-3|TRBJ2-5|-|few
TGTGCCATCAGTGAGTTGAAGGGGGAGACCCAGTACTTC
CAISELKGETQYF
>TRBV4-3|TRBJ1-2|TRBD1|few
TGCGCCAGCAGCACCTGGACAGGGGATGAGGATGGCTACACCTTC
CASSTWTGDEDGYTF
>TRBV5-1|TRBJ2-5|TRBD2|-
TGCGCCAGCAGCGGTGGACTAGCGGAAGAGACCCAGTACTTC
CASSGGLAEETQYF
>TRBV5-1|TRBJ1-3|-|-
TGCGCCAGCAGCCCCGCGGGGGGCGAATCCGCCGGAAACACCATATATTTT
CASSPAGGESAGNTIYF
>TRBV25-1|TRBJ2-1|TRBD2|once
TGTGCCAGCCTCAACAGCGGGGGAATTTACAATGAGCAGTTCTTC
CASLNSGGIYNEQFF
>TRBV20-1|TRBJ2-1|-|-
TGCAGGGAACTAGAGCAGTTCTTC
CRELEQFF
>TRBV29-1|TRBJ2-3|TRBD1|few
TGCAGCGCAGCCCTCCCGGGACAGGGACCAGATACGCAGTATTTT
CSAALPGQGPDTQYF
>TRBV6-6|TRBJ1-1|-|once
TGTGCCAGCAGTAGTGGGAGGGCGAACACTGAAGCTTTCTTT
CASSSGRANTEAFF
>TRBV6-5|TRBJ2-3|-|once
TGTGCCAGCAGTTACTCGATCCGGGATACGCAGTATTTT
CASSYSIRDTQYF
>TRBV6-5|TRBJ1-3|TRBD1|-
TGTGCCAGCAGTCAGGACAGGGGGCCTGGAAACACCATATATTTT
CASSQDRGPGNTIYF
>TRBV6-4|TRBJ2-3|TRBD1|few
TGTGCCAGCAGTGACTCTAGGACAGGGCATGCGGATACGCAGTATTTT
CASSDSRTGHADTQYF
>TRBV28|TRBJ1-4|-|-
TGTGCCAGCCGTATGGGGCAGCGTAATGAAAAACTGTTTTTT
CASRMGQRNEKLFF
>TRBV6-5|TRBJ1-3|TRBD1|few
TGTGCCAGCGGAAACAGGGGGCAGAGGGGAAACACCATATATTTT
CASGNRGQRGNTIYF
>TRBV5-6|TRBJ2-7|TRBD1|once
TGTGCCAGCAGCTCAGACAGGGTGGGGGTGCAGTACTTC
CASSSDRVGVQYF
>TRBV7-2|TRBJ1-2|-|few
TGTGCCAGCAGCTTAAGCCAGGGAATTAGCTATGGCTACACCTTC
CASSLSQGISYGYTF
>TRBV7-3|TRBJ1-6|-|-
TGTGCCAGCAGCTTATACCGGGATTCACCCCTCCACTTT
CASSLYRDSPLHF
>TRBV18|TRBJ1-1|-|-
TGTGCCAGCTCACCAAGGGCGGGCACTGAAGCTTTCTTT
CASSPRAGTEAFF
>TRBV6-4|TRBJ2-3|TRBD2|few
TGTGCCAGCAGCCCCGCGACTAGCGGGGGCACAGATACGCAGTATTTT
CASSPATSGGTDTQYF
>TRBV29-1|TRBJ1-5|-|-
TGCAGCGTTGGTCAGGGTGGCAATCAGCCCCAGCATTTT
CSVGQGGNQPQHF
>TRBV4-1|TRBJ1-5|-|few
TGCGCCAGCAGCCAGTCCATAGCGCAGCCCCAGCATTTT
CASSQSIAQPQHF
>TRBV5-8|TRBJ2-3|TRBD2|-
TGTGCCAGCAGCTCAGCGGGGGGGGCAGATACGCAGTATTTT
CASSSAGGADTQYF
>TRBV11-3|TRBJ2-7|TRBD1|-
TGTGCCAGCAGCCGCCCGGGACAGGGCATCAGCGAGCAGTACTTC
CASSRPGQGISEQYF